This T cell receptor (beta chain) was profiled in a study of cytomegalovirus exposure and HLA in healthy donors. The study's findings and limits: Within a later analysis, the majority of CMV-associated TCR beta chains appeared HLA-restricted.

Of note for this clone: The antigen remains unidentified.

With 60 Vbeta and 13 Jbeta primers, the PCR was carried out. Source study methods: In a later analysis, of 80 million or so unique beta chains, about 11 million appeared in at least two donors. TCRdb's table, derived via immunoSEQ multiplex PCR, lists solely in-frame clones and lacks some. That table gives V, J and clone size, and the DNA gave D and trimming. The sample includes about 190,000 clones, approximately 88% of them seen just once. Losses at the gene ends were 2 bases for V and 0 bases for J; bases not matched to a gene: 7. The CDR3 is 17 amino acids. CDR1 is SGHRS and CDR2 is YFSETQ in the germline V gene.

The clonotype comes from a boy younger than 18 in good health and CMV-seronegative. The sample taken for sequencing was PBMCs. This chain links TRBV5-1 with TRBJ2-3; 9 nucleotides match TRBD1. CDR3 residues: CASSFPSGTGSTDTQYF. In DNA form, the CDR3 reads TGCGCCAGCAGCTTCCCCTCAGGGACAGGGAGCACAGATACGCAGTATTTT.